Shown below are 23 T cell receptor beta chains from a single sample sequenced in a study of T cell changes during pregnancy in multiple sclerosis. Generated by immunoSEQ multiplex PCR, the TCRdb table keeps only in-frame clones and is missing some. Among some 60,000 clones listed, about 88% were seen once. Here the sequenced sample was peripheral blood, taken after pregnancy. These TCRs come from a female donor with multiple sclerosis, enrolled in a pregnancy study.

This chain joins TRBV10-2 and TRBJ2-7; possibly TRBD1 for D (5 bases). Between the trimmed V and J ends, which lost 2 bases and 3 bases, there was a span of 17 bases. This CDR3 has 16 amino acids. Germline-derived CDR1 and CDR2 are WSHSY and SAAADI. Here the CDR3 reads CASSEAKQVSIYEQYF. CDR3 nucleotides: TGCGCCAGCAGTGAGGCCAAACAGGTCTCGATCTACGAGCAGTACTTC.

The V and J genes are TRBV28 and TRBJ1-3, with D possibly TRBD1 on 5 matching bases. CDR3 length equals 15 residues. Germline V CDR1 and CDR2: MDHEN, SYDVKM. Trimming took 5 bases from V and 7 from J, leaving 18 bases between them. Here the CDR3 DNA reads TGTGCCAGCAGTCCCGGGGGGGTTGGGCGGAACACCATATATTTT. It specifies CASSPGGVGRNTIYF.

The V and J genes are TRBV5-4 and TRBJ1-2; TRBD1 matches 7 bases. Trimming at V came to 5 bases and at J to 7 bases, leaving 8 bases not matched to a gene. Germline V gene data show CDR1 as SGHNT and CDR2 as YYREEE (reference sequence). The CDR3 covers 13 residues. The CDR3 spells CASREQGWGGYTF. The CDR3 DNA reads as TGTGCCAGCAGGGAACAGGGGTGGGGTGGCTACACCTTC.

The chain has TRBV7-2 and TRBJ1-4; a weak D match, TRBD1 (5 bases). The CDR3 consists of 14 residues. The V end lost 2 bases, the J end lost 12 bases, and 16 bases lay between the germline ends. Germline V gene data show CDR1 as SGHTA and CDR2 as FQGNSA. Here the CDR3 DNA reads TGTGCCAGCAGCTTACAGGGACTTGTGACGGAACTGTTTTTT. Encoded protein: CASSLQGLVTELFF.

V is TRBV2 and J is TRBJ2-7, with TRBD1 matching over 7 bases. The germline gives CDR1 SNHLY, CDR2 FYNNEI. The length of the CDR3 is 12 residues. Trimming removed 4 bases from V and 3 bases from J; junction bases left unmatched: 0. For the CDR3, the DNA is TGTGCCAGCAGTGGACAGGGCTACGAGCAGTACTTC. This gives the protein CASSGQGYEQYF.

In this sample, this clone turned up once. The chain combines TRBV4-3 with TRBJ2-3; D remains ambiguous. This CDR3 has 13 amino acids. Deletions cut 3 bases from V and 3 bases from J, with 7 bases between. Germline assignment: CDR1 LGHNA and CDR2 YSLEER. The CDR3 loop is CASSQAWTDTQYF. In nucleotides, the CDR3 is TGCGCCAGCAGCCAGGCATGGACAGATACGCAGTATTTT.

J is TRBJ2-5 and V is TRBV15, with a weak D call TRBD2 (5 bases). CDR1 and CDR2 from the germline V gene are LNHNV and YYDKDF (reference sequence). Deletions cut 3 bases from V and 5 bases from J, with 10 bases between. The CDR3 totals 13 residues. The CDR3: CATSSERAETQYF. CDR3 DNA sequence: TGTGCCACCAGCAGCGAGAGGGCCGAGACCCAGTACTTC.

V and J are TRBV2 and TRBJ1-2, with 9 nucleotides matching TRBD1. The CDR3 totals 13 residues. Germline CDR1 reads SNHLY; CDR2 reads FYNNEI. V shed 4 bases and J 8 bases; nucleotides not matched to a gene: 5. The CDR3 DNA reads TGTGCCAGCAGTGCACAGGGGGCGCGAGGCTACACCTTC. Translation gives CASSAQGARGYTF.

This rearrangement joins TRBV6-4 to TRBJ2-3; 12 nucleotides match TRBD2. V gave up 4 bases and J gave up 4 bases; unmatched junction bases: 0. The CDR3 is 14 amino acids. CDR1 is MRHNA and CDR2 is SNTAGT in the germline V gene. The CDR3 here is CASSGTSGADTQYF. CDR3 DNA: TGTGCCAGCAGTGGGACTAGCGGGGCAGATACGCAGTATTTT.

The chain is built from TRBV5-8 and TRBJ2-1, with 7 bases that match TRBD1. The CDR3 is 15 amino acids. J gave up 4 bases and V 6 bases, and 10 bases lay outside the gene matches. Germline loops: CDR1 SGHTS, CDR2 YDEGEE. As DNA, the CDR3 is TGTGCCAGCACCACTCGAACAGGGGTGTACAATGAGCAGTTCTTC. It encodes CASTTRTGVYNEQFF.

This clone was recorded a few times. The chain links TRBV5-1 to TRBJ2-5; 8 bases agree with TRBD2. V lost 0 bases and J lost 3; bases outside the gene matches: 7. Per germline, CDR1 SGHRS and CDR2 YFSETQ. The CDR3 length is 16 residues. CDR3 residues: CASSLASGGGEETQYF. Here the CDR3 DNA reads TGCGCCAGCAGCTTGGCGAGCGGGGGCGGAGAAGAGACCCAGTACTTC.

The DNA for the CDR3 is TGTGCCAGCAGTTTCCGCGGCCGGAGGGCCGCCTACGAGCAGTACTTC. Amino acids: CASSFRGRRAAYEQYF. The chain employs TRBV28 and TRBJ2-7, with a tentative D call TRBD2 (6 bases). The CDR3 is 16 residues long. Per the germline V gene, CDR1 is MDHEN and CDR2 is SYDVKM. V shed 3 bases and J shed 2 bases, with 17 bases lying between them.

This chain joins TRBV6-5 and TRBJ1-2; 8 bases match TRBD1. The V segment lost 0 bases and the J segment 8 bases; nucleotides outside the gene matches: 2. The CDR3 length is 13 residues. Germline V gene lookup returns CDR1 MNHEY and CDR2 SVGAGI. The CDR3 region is CASSYSTGAGYTF. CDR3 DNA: TGTGCCAGCAGTTACTCGACAGGGGCGGGCTACACCTTC.

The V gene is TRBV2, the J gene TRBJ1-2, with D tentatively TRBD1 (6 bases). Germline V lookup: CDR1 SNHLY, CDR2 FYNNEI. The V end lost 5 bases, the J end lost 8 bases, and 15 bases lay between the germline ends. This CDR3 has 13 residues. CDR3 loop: CASSQTGRRGYTF. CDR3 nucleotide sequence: TGTGCCAGCAGTCAGACAGGCCGTAGGGGCTACACCTTC.

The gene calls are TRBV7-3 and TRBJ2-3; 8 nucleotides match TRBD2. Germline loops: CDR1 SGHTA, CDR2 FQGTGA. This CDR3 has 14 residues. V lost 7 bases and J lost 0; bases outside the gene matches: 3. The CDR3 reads CASKAGGSTDTQYF. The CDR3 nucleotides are TGTGCCAGCAAGGCGGGGGGTAGCACAGATACGCAGTATTTT.

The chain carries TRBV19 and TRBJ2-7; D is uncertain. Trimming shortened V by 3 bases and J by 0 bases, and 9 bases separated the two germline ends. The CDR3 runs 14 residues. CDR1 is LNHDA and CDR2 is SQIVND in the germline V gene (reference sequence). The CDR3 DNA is TGTGCCAGTAGTATTAAGTCGAGCTCCTACGAGCAGTACTTC. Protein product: CASSIKSSSYEQYF.

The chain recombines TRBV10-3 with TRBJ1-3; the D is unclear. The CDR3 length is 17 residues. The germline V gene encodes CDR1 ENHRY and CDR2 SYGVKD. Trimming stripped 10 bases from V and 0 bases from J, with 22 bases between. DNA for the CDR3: TGTGCCACCAAATACGTCAAGGACGGAGGCTCTGGAAACACCATATATTTT. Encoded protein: CATKYVKDGGSGNTIYF.

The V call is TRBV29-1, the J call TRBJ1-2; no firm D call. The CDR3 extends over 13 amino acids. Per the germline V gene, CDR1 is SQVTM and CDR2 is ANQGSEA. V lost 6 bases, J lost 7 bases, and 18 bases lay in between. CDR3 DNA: TGCAGCGTCTTTTGGACCGCAGCGGCTGGCTACACCTTC. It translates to CSVFWTAAAGYTF.

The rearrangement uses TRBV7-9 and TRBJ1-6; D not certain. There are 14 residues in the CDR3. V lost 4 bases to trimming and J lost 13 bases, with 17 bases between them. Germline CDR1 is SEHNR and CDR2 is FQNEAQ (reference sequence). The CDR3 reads CASSYGRGLWPLHF. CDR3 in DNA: TGTGCCAGCAGCTACGGAAGAGGCCTATGGCCCCTCCACTTT.

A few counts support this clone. The CDR3 DNA follows: TGTGCCAGCAGCCCCAGACAGTCTAACTATGGCTACACCTTC. This gives the protein CASSPRQSNYGYTF. V gene TRBV6-5 combines with J gene TRBJ1-2; weak D call: TRBD1 (5 bases). Between the trimmed V and J ends, which lost 6 bases and 0 bases, there was a span of 11 bases. This CDR3 is built from 14 residues. Germline CDR1 MNHEY, CDR2 SVGAGI.

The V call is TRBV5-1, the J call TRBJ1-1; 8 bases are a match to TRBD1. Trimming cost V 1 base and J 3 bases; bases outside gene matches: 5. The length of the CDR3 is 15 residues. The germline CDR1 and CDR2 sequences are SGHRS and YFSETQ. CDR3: CASSLSQGQDTEAFF. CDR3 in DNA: TGCGCCAGCAGCTTGAGCCAGGGACAGGACACTGAAGCTTTCTTT.

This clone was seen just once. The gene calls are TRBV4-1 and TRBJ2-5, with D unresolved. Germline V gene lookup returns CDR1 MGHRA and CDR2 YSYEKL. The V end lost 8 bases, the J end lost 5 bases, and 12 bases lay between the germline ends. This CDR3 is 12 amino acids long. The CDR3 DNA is TGCGCCAGCCATAATACGCGGGAGACCCAGTACTTC. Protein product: CASHNTRETQYF.

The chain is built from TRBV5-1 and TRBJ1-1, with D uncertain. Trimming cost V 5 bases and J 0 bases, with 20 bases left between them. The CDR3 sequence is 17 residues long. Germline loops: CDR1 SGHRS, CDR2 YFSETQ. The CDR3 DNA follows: TGCGCCAGCAGAGCTGCGGTGAGAGGAGAGGTGAACACTGAAGCTTTCTTT. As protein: CASRAAVRGEVNTEAFF.